Only a few counts were recorded for the clone carrying this T cell receptor (beta chain). The entry originates in a study of response to subunit inactivated influenza vaccine. TCRdb called the RT-PCR reads again in MiXCR, with one record for every CDR3 protein. The table has hundreds of thousands of distinct CDR3 sequences, about an eighth seen once. The CDR3 covers 12 residues. V was shortened by 5 bases and J by 1 base, with 5 bases between the two germline ends. Germline values: CDR1 SQVTM, CDR2 ANQGSEA. This sequence originates from a man between 50 and 59 years old who received an inactivated influenza vaccine. The sample consisted of PBMCs from blood, taken more than 35 days after vaccination. The rearrangement uses TRBV29-1 and TRBJ2-2; D unresolved. The CDR3 region is CSVFQNTGELFF. The CDR3 DNA sequence: TGCAGCGTTTTCCAGAACACCGGGGAGCTGTTTTTT.